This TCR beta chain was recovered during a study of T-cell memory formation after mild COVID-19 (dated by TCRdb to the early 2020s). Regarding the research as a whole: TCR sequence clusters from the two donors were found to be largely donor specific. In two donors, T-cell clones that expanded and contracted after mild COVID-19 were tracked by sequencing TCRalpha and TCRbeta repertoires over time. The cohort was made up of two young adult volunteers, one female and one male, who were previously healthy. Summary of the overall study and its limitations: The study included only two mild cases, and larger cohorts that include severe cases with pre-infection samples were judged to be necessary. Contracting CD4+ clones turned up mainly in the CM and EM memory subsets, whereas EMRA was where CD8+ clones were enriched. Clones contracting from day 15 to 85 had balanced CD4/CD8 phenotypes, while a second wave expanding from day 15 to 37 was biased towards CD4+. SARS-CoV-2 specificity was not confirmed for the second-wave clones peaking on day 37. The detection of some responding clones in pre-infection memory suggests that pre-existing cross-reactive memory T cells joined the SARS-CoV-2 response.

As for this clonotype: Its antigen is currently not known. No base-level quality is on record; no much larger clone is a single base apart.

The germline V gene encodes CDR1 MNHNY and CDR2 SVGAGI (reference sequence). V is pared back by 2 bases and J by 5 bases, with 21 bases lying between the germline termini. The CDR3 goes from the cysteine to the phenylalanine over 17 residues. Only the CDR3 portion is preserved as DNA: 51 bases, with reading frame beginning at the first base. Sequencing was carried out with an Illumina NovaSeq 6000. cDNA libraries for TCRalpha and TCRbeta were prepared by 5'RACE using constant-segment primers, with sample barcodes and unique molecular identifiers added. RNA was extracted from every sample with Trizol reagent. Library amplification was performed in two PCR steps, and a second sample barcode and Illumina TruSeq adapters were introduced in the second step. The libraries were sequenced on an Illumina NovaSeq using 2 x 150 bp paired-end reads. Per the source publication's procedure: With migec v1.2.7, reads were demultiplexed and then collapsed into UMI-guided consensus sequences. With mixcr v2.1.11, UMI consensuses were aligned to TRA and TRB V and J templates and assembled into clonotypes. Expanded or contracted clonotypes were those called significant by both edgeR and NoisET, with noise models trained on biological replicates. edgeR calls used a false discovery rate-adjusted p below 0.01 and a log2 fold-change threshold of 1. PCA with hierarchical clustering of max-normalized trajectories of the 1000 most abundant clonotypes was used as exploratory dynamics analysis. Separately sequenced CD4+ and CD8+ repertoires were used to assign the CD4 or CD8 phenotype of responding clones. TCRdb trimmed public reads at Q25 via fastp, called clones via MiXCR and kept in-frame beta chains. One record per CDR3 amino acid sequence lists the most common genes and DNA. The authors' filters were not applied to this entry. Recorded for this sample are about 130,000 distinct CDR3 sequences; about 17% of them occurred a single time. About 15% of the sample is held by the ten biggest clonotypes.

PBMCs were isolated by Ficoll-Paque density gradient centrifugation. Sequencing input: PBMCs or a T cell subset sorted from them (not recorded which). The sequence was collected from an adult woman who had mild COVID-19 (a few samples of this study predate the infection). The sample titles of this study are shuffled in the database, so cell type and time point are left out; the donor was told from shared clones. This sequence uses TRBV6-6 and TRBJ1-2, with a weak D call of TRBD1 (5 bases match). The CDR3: CASSYPASGQGGYGYTF. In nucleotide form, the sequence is TGTGCCAGCAGTTACCCCGCTTCAGGGCAGGGAGGGTATGGCTACACCTTC.